The source of this TCR beta chain is a study of regulatory T cells in long-lasting Graves disease. Study-wide background: Graves' patients diagnosed newly had used antithyroid drugs under 3 months. Study-level points and caveats: Persistent disease showed a preference for TRBV28, TRBJ1-2 and TRBJ2-5. Sampling was limited to peripheral blood rather than thyroid tissue.

This clonotype appeared many times. The antigen remains unidentified. The CDR3 contains 13 residues. Trimming shortened V by 3 bases and J by 12 bases, and 15 bases separated the two germline ends. Both iRepertoire HTBI primers and Arm-PCR of CDR3 regions were used to build the TCR beta libraries. TCRdb reprocessed the multiplex PCR reads with MiXCR, giving one entry per CDR3 protein. The sample shows 200,000 to 250,000 distinct CDR3 sequences, about 19% of them seen only once. Documented time point: newly diagnosed GD, antithyroid drugs for less than 3 months. The TCR library used RNA extracted from PBMCs.

This chain joins TRBV12-3 or TRBV12-4 and TRBJ2-1; maybe TRBD2 (5 bases). The source of this sequence is a female donor with Graves disease. Sequenced here: peripheral blood mononuclear cells (PBMCs), sampled at new diagnosis, from a patient treated with antithyroid drugs. CDR3 sequence (DNA): TGTGCCAGCAGTTTCCAGCGTAGCGTGATGCAGTTCTTC. This codes for CASSFQRSVMQFF.